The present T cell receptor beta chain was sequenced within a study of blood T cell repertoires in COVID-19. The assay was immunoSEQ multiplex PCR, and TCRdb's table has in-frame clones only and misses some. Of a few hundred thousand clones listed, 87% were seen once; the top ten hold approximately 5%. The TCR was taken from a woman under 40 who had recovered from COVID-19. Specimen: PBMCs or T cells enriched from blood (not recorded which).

The CDR3 region is CASRESGQIMGEKLFF. The DNA for the CDR3 is TGTGCCAGCAGGGAATCGGGACAAATTATGGGTGAAAAACTGTTTTTT. V gene TRBV6-1 combines with J gene TRBJ1-4, with D perhaps matching TRBD1 (6 bases). Trimming took 6 bases from V and 7 from J, leaving 21 bases between them. CDR3 length equals 16 residues. Germline lookup yields CDR1 MNHNS and CDR2 SASEGT.